This entry lists 21 T cell receptor beta chains sequenced from one sample in a study of blood T cell repertoires in COVID-19. TCRdb's copy holds only in-frame clones and misses some; the assay was immunoSEQ multiplex PCR. This sample has about 74,000 clones; around 91% occur once, and the top ten carry roughly 1%. The specimen was peripheral blood. The receptors were gathered from a woman aged 45-59 years in a cohort sampled during active COVID-19.

The rearrangement links TRBV14 to TRBJ1-1; D is perhaps TRBD1 (6 bases). Trimming pared 4 bases from V and 6 bases from J, leaving 21 bases between. Per the germline V gene, CDR1 is SGHDN and CDR2 is FVKESK. This CDR3 contains 16 residues. CDR3 region: CASSRIQGSRHPEAFF. The CDR3 nucleotides read TGTGCCAGCAGCCGAATACAGGGTTCGAGGCACCCTGAAGCTTTCTTT. Complete variable domain (other parts from reference TRBV14 and TRBJ1-1): EAGVTQFPSHSVIEKGQTVTLRCDPISGHDNLYWYRRVMGKEIKFLLHFVKESKQDESGMPNNRFLAERTGGTYSTLKVQPAELEDSGVYFCASSRIQGSRHPEAFFGQGTRLTVV.

The J gene is TRBJ2-7, the V gene TRBV28; TRBD2 matches 12 bases. V shed 6 bases and J 4 bases; nucleotides not matched to a gene: 4. The CDR3 has 14 amino acids. Germline V CDR1 and CDR2: MDHEN, SYDVKM. This chain's CDR3 is CASRPGLAGYEQYF. As DNA, the CDR3 is TGTGCCAGCAGGCCGGGACTAGCGGGTTACGAGCAGTACTTC.

The rearrangement links TRBV28 to TRBJ1-5; perhaps TRBD1 as D (5 bases). The germline CDR1 and CDR2 sequences are MDHEN and SYDVKM. The CDR3 is 15 amino acids. The germline V and J ends were trimmed by 3 bases and 5 bases, with 14 bases remaining between them. CDR3 bases: TGTGCCAGCAGTTTGCGGGGCCCTCCTCATCAGCCCCAGCATTTT. This sequence encodes CASSLRGPPHQPQHF.

This clone occurred once. The rearrangement joins TRBV5-1 to TRBJ1-2, with 7 positions matching TRBD1. This CDR3 is 17 amino acids long. Germline-derived CDR1 and CDR2 are SGHRS and YFSETQ. V shed 0 bases and J 4 bases; nucleotides not matched to a gene: 12. The CDR3 DNA sequence: TGCGCCAGCAGCTTGGGGGCTATCAAGGGGGCTGCCTATGGCTACACCTTC. Amino acids: CASSLGAIKGAAYGYTF.

The rearrangement uses TRBV2 and TRBJ2-1; a possible D gene is TRBD2 (5 bases). V lost 3 bases and J 3 bases, leaving 9 bases between the germline ends. The germline gives CDR1 SNHLY, CDR2 FYNNEI. The CDR3 runs 14 residues. CDR3 amino acids: CASSEKRNYNEQFF. The CDR3 coding sequence is TGTGCCAGCAGTGAGAAGCGGAACTACAATGAGCAGTTCTTC.

This clone turned up a few times. This rearrangement joins TRBV2 to TRBJ2-1; 7 bases line up with TRBD1. Germline CDR1 is SNHLY and CDR2 is FYNNEI. The CDR3 is 14 amino acids. Trimming cost V 7 bases and J 6 bases; bases outside gene matches: 9. DNA for the CDR3: TGTGCCAGCATCCGGACAGGCTGGAGCAATGAGCAGTTCTTC. This gives the protein CASIRTGWSNEQFF.

The rearrangement joins TRBV11-3 to TRBJ2-1; no clear D. CDR3 size: 12 residues. Germline CDR1 is SGHNT and CDR2 is YENEEA. The V and J ends lost 5 bases and 8 bases respectively, with 10 bases between them. CDR3 nucleotides: TGTGCCAGCAGCGCGCACGCGGATGAGCAGTTCTTC. Translation gives CASSAHADEQFF.

The rearrangement links TRBV24-1 to TRBJ1-2, with D possibly being TRBD1 (5 bases). Germline V lookup: CDR1 KGHDR, CDR2 SFDVKD. Trimming took off 3 bases at V and 4 bases at J, with 17 bases between the two ends. This CDR3 is built from 16 residues. The CDR3 reads CATSDTQARLPYGYTF. The DNA of the CDR3 is TGTGCCACCAGTGATACACAGGCGCGCCTGCCCTATGGCTACACCTTC.

The chain carries TRBV19 and TRBJ1-2, with TRBD1 identical over 8 bases. Germline CDR1 reads LNHDA; CDR2 reads SQIVND (reference sequence). J lost 8 bases, V lost 7 bases, and 15 bases had no gene match. The length of the CDR3 is 15 residues. The CDR3: CASTLQGQGISGYTF. DNA of the CDR3: TGTGCCAGTACCCTCCAAGGACAGGGTATTTCGGGCTACACCTTC.

This chain connects TRBV4-2 to TRBJ1-2, with D unclear. The CDR3 has 12 amino acids. In germline, CDR1 is LGHNA, CDR2 YNFKEQ. Trimming shortened V by 5 bases and J by 3 bases, and 7 bases separated the two germline ends. CDR3 in DNA: TGTGCCAGCAGCGAGGAGGACTATGGCTACACCTTC. This sequence encodes CASSEEDYGYTF.

This chain joins TRBV18 and TRBJ2-1; the D gene is possibly TRBD1 (6 bases). CDR1 is KGHSH and CDR2 is LQKENI in the germline V gene. The CDR3 has 15 residues. Trimming took off 3 bases at V and 4 bases at J, with 13 bases between the two ends. The CDR3 nucleotides read TGTGCCAGCTCACCCTCCGGGACACCGTACAATGAGCAGTTCTTC. This codes for CASSPSGTPYNEQFF.

This chain uses TRBV6-2 or TRBV6-3 with TRBJ1-4; TRBD1 might be the D (5 bases). This CDR3 is built from 15 residues. With 6 bases removed from V and 7 bases from J, the gap between germline ends came to 18 bases. The V gene's germline CDR1 is MNHEY and CDR2 SVGEGT. CDR3 amino acids: CASSQRTLRGEKLFF. The DNA for the CDR3 is TGTGCCAGCAGCCAAAGGACCTTAAGGGGTGAAAAACTGTTTTTT.

This rearrangement joins TRBV28 to TRBJ1-1; TRBD1 is a possible D gene (6 bases). The CDR3 has 18 amino acids. Per germline, CDR1 MDHEN and CDR2 SYDVKM. Trimming took 2 bases from V and 3 from J, leaving 22 bases between them. In nucleotides, the CDR3 is TGTGCCAGCAGTTTACCTTTCCTTACAGGGTTTGGGGACACTGAAGCTTTCTTT. Its protein product is CASSLPFLTGFGDTEAFF.

J is TRBJ2-5 and V is TRBV9; D not resolved. CDR1 SGDLS and CDR2 YYNGEE come from the germline V gene. The ends were cut back, 0 bases at V and 0 bases at J, with 12 bases in the middle. The CDR3 extends over 16 amino acids. CDR3 loop: CASSVALTVDQETQYF. CDR3 DNA: TGTGCCAGCAGCGTAGCTCTTACAGTCGACCAAGAGACCCAGTACTTC.

V and J are TRBV20-1 and TRBJ2-1; D call uncertain. Germline assignment: CDR1 DFQATT and CDR2 SNEGSKA (reference sequence). CDR3 length: 11 amino acids. Trimming removed 0 bases at V and 8 bases at J, with 5 bases between. In DNA, the CDR3 is TGCAGTGCTAGAGATCTTGATGAGCAGTTCTTC. Residues: CSARDLDEQFF.

This clone appeared a single time. The chain couples TRBV6-4 to TRBJ2-1, with 12 bases identical to TRBD2. The CDR3 totals 14 residues. V lost 5 bases and J lost 9; bases outside the gene matches: 5. Germline CDR1 is MRHNA and CDR2 is SNTAGT. CDR3 in amino acids: CASSWTSGIGEQFF. The DNA for the CDR3 is TGTGCCAGCAGTTGGACTAGCGGGATCGGTGAGCAGTTCTTC.

In this sample, this clone turned up once. At one boundary the junction diverges from the germline segment, which might be a read error. The chain employs TRBV7-7 and TRBJ2-1, with 8 nucleotides matching TRBD2. Germline lookup yields CDR1 SSHAT and CDR2 FNYEAQ (reference sequence). This CDR3 contains 15 residues. The CDR3: CASSPGGASYNEQFF. CDR3 nucleotide sequence: TGTGCTAGCAGCCCGGGGGGGGCGTCCTACAATGAGCAGTTCTTC.

The rearrangement uses TRBV3-1 (or the pseudogene TRBV3-2) and TRBJ1-4; 7 bases fit TRBD1. This CDR3 region has 18 residues. V was clipped by 4 bases and J by 0 bases; unmatched bases: 11. CDR1 LGHDT and CDR2 YNNKEL come from the germline V gene (reference sequence). The CDR3 reads CASSRGQSVGATNEKLFF. The DNA of the CDR3 is TGTGCCAGCAGCCGGGGACAGTCCGTGGGCGCAACTAATGAAAAACTGTTTTTT.

The rearrangement joins TRBV28 to TRBJ1-1; D uncertain. Germline V CDR1 and CDR2: MDHEN, SYDVKM. Trimming took 7 bases from V and 3 from J, leaving 15 bases between them. There are 14 residues in the CDR3. The CDR3 reads CASILGRRDTEAFF. In DNA form, the CDR3 reads TGTGCCAGCATCCTCGGGAGGCGCGACACTGAAGCTTTCTTT. Supplemented by reference TRBV28 and TRBJ1-1, the full variable domain reads DVKVTQSSRYLVKRTGEKVFLECVQDMDHENMFWYRQDPGLGLRLIYFSYDVKMKEKGDIPEGYSVSREKKERFSLILESASTNQTSMYLCASILGRRDTEAFFGQGTRLTVV.

The chain is built from TRBV10-1 and TRBJ1-5; 9 nucleotides agree with TRBD1. The CDR3 has 16 amino acids. V shed 5 bases, J shed 1 base, and the junction held 6 bases outside the gene matches. CDR1 is WNHNN, CDR2 SYGVQD, per germline (reference sequence). The CDR3 is CASSPDRGGSNQPQHF. Written as DNA, the CDR3 is TGCGCCAGCAGTCCGGACAGGGGAGGAAGCAATCAGCCCCAGCATTTT.

The rearrangement links TRBV4-1 to TRBJ1-4; D is uncertain. This CDR3 has 14 amino acids. In germline, CDR1 is MGHRA, CDR2 YSYEKL. Between the trimmed V and J ends, which lost 0 bases and 6 bases, there was a span of 8 bases. This CDR3 is CASSQDKADEKLFF. The CDR3 coding sequence is TGCGCCAGCAGCCAAGATAAGGCGGATGAAAAACTGTTTTTT.